This TCR beta chain was sequenced during a study of cytomegalovirus exposure and HLA in healthy donors. V was shortened by 2 bases and J by 7 bases, with 12 bases between the two germline ends. The CDR3 extends over 13 amino acids. Per germline, CDR1 SGDLS and CDR2 YYNGEE. Primers included in the PCR were 60 Vbeta and 13 Jbeta primers. Produced via immunoSEQ multiplex PCR; TCRdb's table is partial and in-frame only. The sample yields about 190,000 clones, over 80% seen once. The source is a woman aged 45-59 years in good health and CMV-seropositive. Sequencing used PBMCs. The chain is built from TRBV9 and TRBJ2-5; D remains unclear. The CDR3 DNA follows: TGTGCCAGCAGCGTCCCGCCCGCAGGGACCCAGTACTTC. Its protein is CASSVPPAGTQYF.